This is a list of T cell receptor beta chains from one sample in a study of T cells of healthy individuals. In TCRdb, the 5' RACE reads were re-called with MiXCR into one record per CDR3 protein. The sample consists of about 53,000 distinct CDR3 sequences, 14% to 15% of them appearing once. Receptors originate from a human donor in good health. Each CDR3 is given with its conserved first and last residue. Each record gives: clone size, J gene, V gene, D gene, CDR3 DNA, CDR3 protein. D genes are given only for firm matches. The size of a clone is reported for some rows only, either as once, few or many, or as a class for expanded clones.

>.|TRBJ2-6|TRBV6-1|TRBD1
TGTGCCAGCACTGAGACAGGGGGGTCTGGGGCCAACGTCCTGACTTTC
CASTETGGSGANVLTF
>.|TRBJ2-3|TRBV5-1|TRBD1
TGCGCCAGCAGCCAGGGGCAGGGGGCGACAGATACGCAGTATTTT
CASSQGQGATDTQYF
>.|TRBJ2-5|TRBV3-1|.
TGTGCCAGCAGCCAAGATCCGGGAGCGGTAGAGACCCAGTACTTC
CASSQDPGAVETQYF
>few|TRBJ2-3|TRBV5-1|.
TGCGCCAGCAGCCTAGCTGAGCGGGCACCCACAGATACGCAGTATTTT
CASSLAERAPTDTQYF
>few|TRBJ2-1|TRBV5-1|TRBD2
TGCGCCAGCAGCTTGGGCCCACTAGCGGGGGCTTACAATGAGCAGTTCTTC
CASSLGPLAGAYNEQFF
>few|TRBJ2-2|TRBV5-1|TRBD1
TGCGCCAGCACCCAGGGGGCACGTACCGGGGAGCTGTTTTTT
CASTQGARTGELFF
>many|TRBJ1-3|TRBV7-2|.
TGTGCCAGCAGCCCCCACCAGACAGGCTCTGGAAACACCATATATTTT
CASSPHQTGSGNTIYF
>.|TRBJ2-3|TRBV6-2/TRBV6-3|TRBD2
TGTGCCAGCACCTTAGCGGGAGGCGTGGGTACGCAGTATTTT
CASTLAGGVGTQYF
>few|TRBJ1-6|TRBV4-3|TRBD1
TGCGCCAGCAGCCGCACCGGGACAGCTAATTCACCCCTCCACTTT
CASSRTGTANSPLHF
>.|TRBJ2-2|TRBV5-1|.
TGCGCCAGCAGCGGGGGACAGAACACCGGGGAGCTGTTTTTT
CASSGGQNTGELFF
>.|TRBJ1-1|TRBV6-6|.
TGTGCCAGCAGTTACCGGACGGGGAACACTGAAGCTTTCTTT
CASSYRTGNTEAFF
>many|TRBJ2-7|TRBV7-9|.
TGTGCCAGCAGCTTATACGCGAACGAGCAGTACTTC
CASSLYANEQYF
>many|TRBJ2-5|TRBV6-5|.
TGTGCCAGCAGTTACTCAGGCCCAACAGGGTTTCAAGAGACCCAGTACTTC
CASSYSGPTGFQETQYF
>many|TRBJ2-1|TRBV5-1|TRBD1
TGCGCCAGCAGCCGGGACAGGGGGTTTGAGCAGTTCTTC
CASSRDRGFEQFF
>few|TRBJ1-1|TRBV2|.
TGTGCCAGCAGTGAAGGTCCGGGGACTGAAGCTTTCTTT
CASSEGPGTEAFF
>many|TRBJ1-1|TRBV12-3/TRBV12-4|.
TGTGCCAGCAGTGCGGACAGAGGGGCGATTGAAGCTTTCTTT
CASSADRGAIEAFF
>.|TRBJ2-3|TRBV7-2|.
TGTGCCAGCAGCTCTTGGACAGATACGCAGTATTTT
CASSSWTDTQYF
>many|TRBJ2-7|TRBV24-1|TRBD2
TGTGCCACCAGTGACAAGCGTGCCCTCTTTAGCGGGAGATACGAGCAGTACTTC
CATSDKRALFSGRYEQYF
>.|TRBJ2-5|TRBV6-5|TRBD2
TGTGCCAGCAGTCCTACTAGCGGGAGAGACGGGACCCAGTACTTC
CASSPTSGRDGTQYF
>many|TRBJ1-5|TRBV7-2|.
TGTGCCAGCAGCTTAGATCCTAGCAATCAGCCCCAGCATTTT
CASSLDPSNQPQHF
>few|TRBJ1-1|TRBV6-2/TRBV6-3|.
TGTGCCAGTGCGACAGGGAACACTGAAGCTTTCTTT
CASATGNTEAFF
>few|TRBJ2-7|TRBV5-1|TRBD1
TGCGCCAGCAGCCCCGGACAGGGAAGTGTCTACGAGCAGTACTTC
CASSPGQGSVYEQYF
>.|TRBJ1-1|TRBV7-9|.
.
CASSFGNGAFF
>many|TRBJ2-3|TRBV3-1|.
TGTGCCAGCAGCCAAGGCCGAGTGCTCGGAGGTCGCACAGATACGCAGTATTTT
CASSQGRVLGGRTDTQYF
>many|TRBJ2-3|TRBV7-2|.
TGTGCCAGCAGCTTAGACTTGGGGGGGCGATATCTTACGAATACGCAGTATTTT
CASSLDLGGRYLTNTQYF
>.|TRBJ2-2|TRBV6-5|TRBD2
TGTGCCAGCAGTTACTCGACAACGGGAGGGGTCGGGGAGCTGTTTTTT
CASSYSTTGGVGELFF
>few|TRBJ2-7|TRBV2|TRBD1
TGTGCCAGCAGGATGACAGGGGCAAGCTCCTACGAGCAGTACTTC
CASRMTGASSYEQYF
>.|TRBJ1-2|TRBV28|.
TGTGCCAGCGGGGGGGGGGGCTATGGCTACACCTTC
CASGGGGYGYTF
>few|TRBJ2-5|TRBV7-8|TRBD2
TGTGCCAGCAGCTTAGGGAGGGTAGCGGGGGGCTCCGGTGCTGAAGAGACCCAGTACTTC
CASSLGRVAGGSGAEETQYF
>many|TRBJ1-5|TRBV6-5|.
TGTGCCAGCAGCTACATCAATCAGCCCCAGCATTTT
CASSYINQPQHF
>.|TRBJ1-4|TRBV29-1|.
TGCAGCGTTGATTTAGCAGGGAACGAAAAACTGTTTTTT
CSVDLAGNEKLFF
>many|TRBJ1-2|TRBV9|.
TGTGCCAGCAGCGTAGGAGCAGGGGTCCATGGCTACACCTTC
CASSVGAGVHGYTF
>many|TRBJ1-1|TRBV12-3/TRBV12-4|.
TGTGCCACCCTAAACCGCAGGGCCGAAGGCACTGAAGCTTTCTTT
CATLNRRAEGTEAFF
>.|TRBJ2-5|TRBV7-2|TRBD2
TGTGCCAGCAGCCTGGGACTAGCGGGATTCCAAGAGACCCAGTACTTC
CASSLGLAGFQETQYF
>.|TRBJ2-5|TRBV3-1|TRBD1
TGTGCCAGCAGCCGGACAGGGCAAGAGACCCAGTACTTC
CASSRTGQETQYF
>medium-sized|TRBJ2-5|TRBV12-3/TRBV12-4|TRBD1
TGTGCCAGCAGTTTGGGATGGACAGGGGGAGAGACCCAGTACTTC
CASSLGWTGGETQYF
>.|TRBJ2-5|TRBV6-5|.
TGTGCCAGCAGTTACCCCCGCGGTACCCAAGAGACCCAGTACTTC
CASSYPRGTQETQYF
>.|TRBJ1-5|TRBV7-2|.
TGTGCCAGCAGCTCCACCGGGACGACAAATCAGCCCCAGCATTTT
CASSSTGTTNQPQHF
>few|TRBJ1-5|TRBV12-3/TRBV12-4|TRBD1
TGTGCCAGCACCGTAACAGGGGGCAATCAGCCCCAGCATTTT
CASTVTGGNQPQHF
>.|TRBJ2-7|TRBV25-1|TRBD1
TGTGCCAGCAGTCACCAGGGGGCGGCCTACGAGCAGTACTTC
CASSHQGAAYEQYF
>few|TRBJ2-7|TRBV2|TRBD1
TGTGCCAGCCACAGGGGGGCCGAGCAGTACTTC
CASHRGAEQYF
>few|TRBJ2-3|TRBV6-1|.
TGTGCCAGCAGTGAAATTAGGGCGGCGGCTATGCAGTATTTT
CASSEIRAAAMQYF
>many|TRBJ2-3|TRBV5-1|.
TGCGCCAGCAGCTTGCCCCCCACAGATACGCAGTATTTT
CASSLPPTDTQYF
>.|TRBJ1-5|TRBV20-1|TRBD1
TGCAGTGCTAGAGTGGGACAGGGGCATCAGCCCCAGCATTTT
CSARVGQGHQPQHF
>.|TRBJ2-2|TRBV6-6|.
TGTGCCAGCAGTTACCGGGGAACCGGGGAGCTGTTTTTT
CASSYRGTGELFF
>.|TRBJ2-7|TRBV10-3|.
TGTGCCATCAGTTCTACAACCTACGAGCAGTACTTC
CAISSTTYEQYF
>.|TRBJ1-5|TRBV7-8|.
TGTGCCAGCAGCTTACCCGGAAGTAGCAATCAGCCCCAGCATTTT
CASSLPGSSNQPQHF
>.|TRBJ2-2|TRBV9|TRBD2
TGTGCCAGCAGCGGGCCGGCAGCGGGGGGAACCGGGGAGCTGTTTTTT
CASSGPAAGGTGELFF
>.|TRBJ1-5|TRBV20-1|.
TGCAGTGCTAGCTCAGACACGCACTTATCTAGCAATCAGCCCCAGCATTTT
CSASSDTHLSSNQPQHF
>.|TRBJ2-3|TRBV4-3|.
TGCGCCAGCAGCCAGTCCTGGGGGCGGGGAGATACGCAGTATTTT
CASSQSWGRGDTQYF
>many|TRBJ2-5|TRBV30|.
TGTGCCTGTTTAGCCCAGGGAGAGACCCAGTACTTC
CACLAQGETQYF
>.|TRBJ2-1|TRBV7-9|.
TGTGCCAGCAGCCGTAGCGACTACAATGAGCAGTTCTTC
CASSRSDYNEQFF
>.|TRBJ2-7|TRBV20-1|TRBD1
TGCAGTGCTAGAGATTCCGGGACAGGCGGTGACGAGCAGTACTTC
CSARDSGTGGDEQYF
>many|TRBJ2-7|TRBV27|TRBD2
TGTGCCAGCAGTACGGGACTAGCGGGGCCTCCCTACGAGCAGTACTTC
CASSTGLAGPPYEQYF